This TCR beta chain stems from a study of cytomegalovirus exposure and HLA in healthy donors. Study overall: Tens of millions of unique TCR sequences came from HLA-typed donors in an early release.

Researchers ran the PCR with 60 Vbeta and 13 Jbeta primers. Assay: immunoSEQ multiplex PCR; the TCRdb copy retains only in-frame clones and omits some. The table lists about 160,000 clones, around four fifths of them singletons, with more than 1.1% in the top ten. Study outcomes and limitations: Altogether, 150 or so TCR beta chains were recorded as cytomegalovirus-associated. With high specificity and sensitivity, the classifier reportedly diagnosed cytomegalovirus status.

This CDR3 is 16 amino acids long. The V and J ends lost 2 bases and 3 bases, in that order; junction bases with no gene match: 9. The germline gives CDR1 SEHNR, CDR2 FQNEAQ (reference sequence). In the case of this clone: Its antigen is unidentified.

This TCR derives from a woman younger than 45 in good health and CMV-seronegative. This chain uses TRBV7-9 with TRBJ1-2, with 7 bases lining up with TRBD1. Sequencing used PBMCs. CDR3 bases: TGTGCCAGCAGCTTACCTGGACAGGTCGGAGACTATGGCTACACCTTC. Amino acids: CASSLPGQVGDYGYTF.